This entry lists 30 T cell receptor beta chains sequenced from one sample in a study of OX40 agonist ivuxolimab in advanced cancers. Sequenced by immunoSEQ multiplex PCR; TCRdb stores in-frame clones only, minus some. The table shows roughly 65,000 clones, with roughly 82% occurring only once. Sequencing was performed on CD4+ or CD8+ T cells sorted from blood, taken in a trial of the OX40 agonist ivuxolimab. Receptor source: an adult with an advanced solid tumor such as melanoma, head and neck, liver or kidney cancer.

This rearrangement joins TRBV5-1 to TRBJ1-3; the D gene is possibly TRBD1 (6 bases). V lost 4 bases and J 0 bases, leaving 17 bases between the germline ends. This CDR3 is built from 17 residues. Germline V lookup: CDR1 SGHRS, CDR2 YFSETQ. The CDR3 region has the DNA TGCGCCAGCAGCGCGTCGGACAGCTTCCTCTCTGGAAACACCATATATTTT. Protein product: CASSASDSFLSGNTIYF.

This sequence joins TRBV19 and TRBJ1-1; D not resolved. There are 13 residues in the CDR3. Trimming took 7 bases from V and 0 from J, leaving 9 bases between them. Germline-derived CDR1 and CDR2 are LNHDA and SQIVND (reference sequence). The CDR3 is CASNPGVNTEAFF. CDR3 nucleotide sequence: TGTGCCAGTAACCCGGGCGTGAACACTGAAGCTTTCTTT.

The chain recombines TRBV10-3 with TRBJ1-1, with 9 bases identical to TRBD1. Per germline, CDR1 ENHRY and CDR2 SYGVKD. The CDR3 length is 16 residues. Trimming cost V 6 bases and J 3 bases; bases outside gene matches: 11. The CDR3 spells CAISPGTGSGDTEAFF. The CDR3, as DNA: TGTGCCATCAGCCCCGGGACAGGGTCCGGGGACACTGAAGCTTTCTTT.

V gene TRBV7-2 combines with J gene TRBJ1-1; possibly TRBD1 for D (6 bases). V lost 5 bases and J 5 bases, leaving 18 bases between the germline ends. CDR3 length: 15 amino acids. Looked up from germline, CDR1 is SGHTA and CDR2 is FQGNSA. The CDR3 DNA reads TGTGCCAGCAGCCCCCCCGGGGGGGGGCGGACTGAAGCTTTCTTT. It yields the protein CASSPPGGGRTEAFF.

The CDR3, as DNA: TGTGCCTGGAGAGGGGACAGGTTTTCTTCGGAAGAGACCCAGTACTTC. Protein: CAWRGDRFSSEETQYF. This chain links TRBV30 with TRBJ2-5; 8 bases are shared with TRBD1. The CDR3 is made up of 16 amino acids. J lost 3 bases, V lost 3 bases, and 12 bases had no gene match. CDR1 and CDR2 from the germline V gene are GTSNPN and SVGIG (reference sequence).

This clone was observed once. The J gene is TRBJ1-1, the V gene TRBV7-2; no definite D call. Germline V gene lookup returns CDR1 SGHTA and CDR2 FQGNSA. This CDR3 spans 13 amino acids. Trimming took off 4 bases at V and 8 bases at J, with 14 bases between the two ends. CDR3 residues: CASSSTRRREAFF. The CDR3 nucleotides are TGTGCCAGCAGCTCGACGAGGAGAAGAGAAGCTTTCTTT.

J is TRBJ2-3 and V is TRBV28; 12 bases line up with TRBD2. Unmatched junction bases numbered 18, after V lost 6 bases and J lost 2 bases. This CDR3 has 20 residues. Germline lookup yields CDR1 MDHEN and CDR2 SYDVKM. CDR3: CASRTQLAGGQTTYTDTQYF. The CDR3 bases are TGTGCCAGCAGGACCCAACTAGCGGGAGGACAAACTACATACACAGATACGCAGTATTTT.

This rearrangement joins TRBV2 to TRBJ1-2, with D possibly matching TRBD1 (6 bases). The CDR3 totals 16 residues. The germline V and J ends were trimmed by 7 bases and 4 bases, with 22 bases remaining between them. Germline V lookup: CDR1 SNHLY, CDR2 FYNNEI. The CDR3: CASTGAGATVGYGYTF. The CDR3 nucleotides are TGTGCCAGCACCGGCGCAGGGGCAACGGTGGGCTATGGCTACACCTTC.

In DNA, the CDR3 is TGCGCCAGCAGCTTGAAGGCCCAGCGGCCCACAGATACGCAGTATTTT. It codes for CASSLKAQRPTDTQYF. The chain is built from TRBV5-1 and TRBJ2-3, with TRBD2 as a possible D gene (5 bases). Germline CDR1 reads SGHRS; CDR2 reads YFSETQ. Trimming shortened V by 1 base and J by 2 bases, and 14 bases separated the two germline ends. The CDR3 runs 16 residues. Supplemented by reference TRBV5-1 and TRBJ2-3, the full variable domain reads KAGVTQTPRYLIKTRGQQVTLSCSPISGHRSVSWYQQTPGQGLQFLFEYFSETQRNKGNFPGRFSGRQFSNSRSEMNVSTLELGDSALYLCASSLKAQRPTDTQYFGPGTRLTVL.

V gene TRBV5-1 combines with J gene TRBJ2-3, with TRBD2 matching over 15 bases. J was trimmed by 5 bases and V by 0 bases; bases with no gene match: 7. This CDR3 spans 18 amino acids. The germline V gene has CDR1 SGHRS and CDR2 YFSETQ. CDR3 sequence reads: CASSLEGLAGGVGDTQYF. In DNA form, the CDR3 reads TGCGCCAGCAGCTTGGAGGGACTAGCGGGGGGCGTTGGAGATACGCAGTATTTT. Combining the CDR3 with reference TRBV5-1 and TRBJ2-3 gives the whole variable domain KAGVTQTPRYLIKTRGQQVTLSCSPISGHRSVSWYQQTPGQGLQFLFEYFSETQRNKGNFPGRFSGRQFSNSRSEMNVSTLELGDSALYLCASSLEGLAGGVGDTQYFGPGTRLTVL.

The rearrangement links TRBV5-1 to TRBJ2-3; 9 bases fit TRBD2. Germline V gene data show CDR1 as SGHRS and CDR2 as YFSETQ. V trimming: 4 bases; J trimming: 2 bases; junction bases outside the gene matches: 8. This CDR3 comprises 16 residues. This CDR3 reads CASSPSGRSLTDTQYF. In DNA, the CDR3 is TGCGCCAGCAGCCCAAGCGGGAGGAGCCTCACAGATACGCAGTATTTT. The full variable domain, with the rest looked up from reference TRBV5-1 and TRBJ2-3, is KAGVTQTPRYLIKTRGQQVTLSCSPISGHRSVSWYQQTPGQGLQFLFEYFSETQRNKGNFPGRFSGRQFSNSRSEMNVSTLELGDSALYLCASSPSGRSLTDTQYFGPGTRLTVL.

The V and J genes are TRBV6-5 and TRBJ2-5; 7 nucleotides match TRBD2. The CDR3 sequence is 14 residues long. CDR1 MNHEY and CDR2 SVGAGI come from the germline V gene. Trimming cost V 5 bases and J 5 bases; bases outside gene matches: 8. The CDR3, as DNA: TGTGCCAGCAGTGCCGGGAGGAAAGGGGAGACCCAGTACTTC. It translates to CASSAGRKGETQYF.

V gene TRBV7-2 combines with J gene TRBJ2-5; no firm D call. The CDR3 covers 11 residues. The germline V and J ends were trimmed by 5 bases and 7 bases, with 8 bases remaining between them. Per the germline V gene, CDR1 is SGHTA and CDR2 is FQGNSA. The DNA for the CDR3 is TGTGCCAGCAGCCGGCTTGGGACCCAGTACTTC. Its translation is CASSRLGTQYF.

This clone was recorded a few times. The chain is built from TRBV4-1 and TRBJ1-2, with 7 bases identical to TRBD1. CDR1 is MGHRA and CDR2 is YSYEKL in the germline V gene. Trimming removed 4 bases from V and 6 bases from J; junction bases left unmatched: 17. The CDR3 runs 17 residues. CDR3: CASSPRGTAEVGNGYTF. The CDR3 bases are TGCGCCAGCAGCCCTCGCGGGACAGCCGAGGTAGGGAATGGCTACACCTTC.

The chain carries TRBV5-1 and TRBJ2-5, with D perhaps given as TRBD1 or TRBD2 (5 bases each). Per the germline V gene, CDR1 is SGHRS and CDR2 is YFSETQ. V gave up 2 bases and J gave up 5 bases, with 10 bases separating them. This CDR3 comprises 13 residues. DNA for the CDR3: TGCGCCAGCAGCTTCGGGGCAGGGGAGACCCAGTACTTC. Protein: CASSFGAGETQYF. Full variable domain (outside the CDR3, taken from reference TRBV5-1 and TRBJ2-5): KAGVTQTPRYLIKTRGQQVTLSCSPISGHRSVSWYQQTPGQGLQFLFEYFSETQRNKGNFPGRFSGRQFSNSRSEMNVSTLELGDSALYLCASSFGAGETQYFGPGTRLLVL.

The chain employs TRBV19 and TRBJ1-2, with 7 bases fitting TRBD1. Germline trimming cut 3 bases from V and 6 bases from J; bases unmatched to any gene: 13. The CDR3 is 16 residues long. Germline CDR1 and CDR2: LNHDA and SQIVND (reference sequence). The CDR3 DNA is TGTGCCAGTAGTATGGTAGGGGGCGCCCCCCGGAATGGCTACACCTTC. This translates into CASSMVGGAPRNGYTF.

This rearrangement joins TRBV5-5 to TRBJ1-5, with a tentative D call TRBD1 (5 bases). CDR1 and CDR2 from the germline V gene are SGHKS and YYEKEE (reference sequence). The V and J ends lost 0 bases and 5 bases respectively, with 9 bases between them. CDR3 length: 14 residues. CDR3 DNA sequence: TGTGCCAGCAGCTTGGCAGGGCTCGATCAGCCCCAGCATTTT. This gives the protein CASSLAGLDQPQHF.

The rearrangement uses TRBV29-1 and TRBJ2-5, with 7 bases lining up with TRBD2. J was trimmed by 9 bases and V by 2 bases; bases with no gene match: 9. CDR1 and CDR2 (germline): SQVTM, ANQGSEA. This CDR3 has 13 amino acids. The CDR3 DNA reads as TGCAGCGTTGAACTAGCGGACTCCGGGGCCCAGTACTTC. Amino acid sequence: CSVELADSGAQYF.

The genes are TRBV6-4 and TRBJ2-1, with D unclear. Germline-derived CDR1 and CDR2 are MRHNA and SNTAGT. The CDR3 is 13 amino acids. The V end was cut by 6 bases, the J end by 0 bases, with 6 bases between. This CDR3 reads CASSRHSYNEQFF. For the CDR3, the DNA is TGTGCCAGCAGCCGCCACTCCTACAATGAGCAGTTCTTC.

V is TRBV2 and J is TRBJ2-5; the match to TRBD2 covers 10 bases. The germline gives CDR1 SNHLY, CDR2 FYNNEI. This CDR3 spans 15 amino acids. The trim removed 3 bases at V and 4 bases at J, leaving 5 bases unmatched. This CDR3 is CASSDLSGGGETQYF. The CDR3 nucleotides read TGTGCCAGCAGTGACTTAAGCGGGGGGGGAGAGACCCAGTACTTC. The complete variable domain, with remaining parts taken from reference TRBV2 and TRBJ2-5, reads EPEVTQTPSHQVTQMGQEVILRCVPISNHLYFYWYRQILGQKVEFLVSFYNNEISEKSEIFDDQFSVERPDGSNFTLKIRSTKLEDSAMYFCASSDLSGGGETQYFGPGTRLLVL.

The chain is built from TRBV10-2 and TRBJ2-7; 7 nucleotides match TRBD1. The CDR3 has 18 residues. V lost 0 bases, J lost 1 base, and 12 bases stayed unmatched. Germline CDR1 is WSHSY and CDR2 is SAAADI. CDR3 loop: CASSESLSRQGVSYEQYV. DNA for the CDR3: TGCGCCAGCAGTGAGTCGCTCAGCAGGCAGGGGGTTTCCTACGAGCAGTACGTC.

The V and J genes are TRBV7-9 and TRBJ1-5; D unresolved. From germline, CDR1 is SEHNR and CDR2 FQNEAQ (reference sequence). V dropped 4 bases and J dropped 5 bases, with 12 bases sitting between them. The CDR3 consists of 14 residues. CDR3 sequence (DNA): TGTGCCAGCAGCTCTCTTAGGACGGATCAGCCCCAGCATTTT. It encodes CASSSLRTDQPQHF.

The CDR3 loop reads CSVAGVRGSYEQYF. As DNA, the CDR3 is TGCAGCGTCGCAGGGGTGCGGGGGTCCTACGAGCAGTACTTC. V usage is TRBV29-1 and J usage is TRBJ2-5; a possible D gene is TRBD2 (7 bases). TRBJ2-7 explains the end of the DNA better; the J call may be wrong. CDR1 and CDR2 from the germline V gene are SQVTM and ANQGSEA. This CDR3 region has 14 residues.

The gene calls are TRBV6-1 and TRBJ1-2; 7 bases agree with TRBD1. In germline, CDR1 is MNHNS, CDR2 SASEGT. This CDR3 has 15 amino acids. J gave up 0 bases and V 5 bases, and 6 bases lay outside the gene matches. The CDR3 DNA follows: TGTGCCAGCAGTCTCCAGGGGGGGGCTAACTATGGCTACACCTTC. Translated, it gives CASSLQGGANYGYTF.

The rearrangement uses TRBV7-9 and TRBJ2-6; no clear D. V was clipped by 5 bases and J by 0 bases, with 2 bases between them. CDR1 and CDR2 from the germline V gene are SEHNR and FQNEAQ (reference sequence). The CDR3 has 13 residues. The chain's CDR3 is CASSVSGANVLTF. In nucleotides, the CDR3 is TGTGCCAGCAGCGTCTCTGGGGCCAACGTCCTGACTTTC. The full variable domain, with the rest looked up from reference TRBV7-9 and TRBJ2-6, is DTGVSQNPRHKITKRGQNVTFRCDPISEHNRLYWYRQTLGQGPEFLTYFQNEAQLEKSRLLSDRFSAERPKGSFSTLEIQRTEQGDSAMYLCASSVSGANVLTFGAGSRLTVL.

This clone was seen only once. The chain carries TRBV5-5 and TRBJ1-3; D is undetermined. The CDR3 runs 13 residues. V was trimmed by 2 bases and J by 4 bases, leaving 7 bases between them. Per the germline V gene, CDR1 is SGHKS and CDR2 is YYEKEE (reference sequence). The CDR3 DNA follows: TGTGCCAGCAGCTTATCGGTCGGAAACACCATATATTTT. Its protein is CASSLSVGNTIYF.

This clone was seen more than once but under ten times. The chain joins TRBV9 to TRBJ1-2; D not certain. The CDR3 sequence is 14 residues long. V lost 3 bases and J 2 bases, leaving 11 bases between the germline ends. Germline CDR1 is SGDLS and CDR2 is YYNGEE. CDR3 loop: CASSGTTINYGYTF. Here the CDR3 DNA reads TGTGCCAGCAGCGGGACTACTATCAACTATGGCTACACCTTC.

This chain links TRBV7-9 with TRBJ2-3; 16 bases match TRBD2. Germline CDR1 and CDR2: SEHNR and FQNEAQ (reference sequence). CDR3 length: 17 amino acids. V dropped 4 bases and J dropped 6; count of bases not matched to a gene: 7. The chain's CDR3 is CASSWGLAGGLYDTQYF. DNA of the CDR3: TGTGCCAGCAGCTGGGGACTAGCGGGGGGGCTATACGATACGCAGTATTTT.

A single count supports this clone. CDR3 in amino acids: CASSSNYGYTF. DNA for the CDR3: TGTGCCAGCAGCTCCAACTATGGCTACACCTTC. The chain combines TRBV5-4 with TRBJ1-2; no reliable D call. The CDR3 has 11 amino acids. CDR1 is SGHNT and CDR2 is YYREEE in the germline V gene (reference sequence). The V end lost 3 bases, the J end lost 2 bases, and 2 bases lay between the germline ends.

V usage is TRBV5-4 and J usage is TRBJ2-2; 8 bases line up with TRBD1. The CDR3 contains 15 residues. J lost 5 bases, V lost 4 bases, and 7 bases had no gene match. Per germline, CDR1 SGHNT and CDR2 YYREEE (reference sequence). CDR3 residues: CASSPRGLETGELFF. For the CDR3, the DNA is TGTGCCAGCAGCCCCAGGGGGCTGGAGACCGGGGAGCTGTTTTTT.